This T cell receptor (beta chain) was sequenced for a study of T cells after posttransplantation cyclophosphamide. The germline CDR1 and CDR2 sequences are SGHRS and YFSETQ. This CDR3 comprises 14 residues. Trimming took 4 bases from V and 3 from J, leaving 12 bases between them. This clone occurred many times. The antigen is not known. This related bone marrow graft donor gave peripheral blood on the day of marrow donation. Findings and caveats of the study: Blood and skin or GI T cell repertoires showed limited TRB overlap. After PTCy, TRB diversity resembled that of CNI/methotrexate controls. Later post-transplant blood repertoires were often dominated by donor CD8+ memory clones.

Repertoires were generated with immunoSEQ multiplex PCR, while TCRdb's copy carries only in-frame clones and drops some. This repertoire lists 35,000 to 55,000 clones without singletons; roughly 2.3% sits in the top ten. The sequencing sample was made of PBMCs. This chain joins TRBV5-1 and TRBJ2-3; weak D call: TRBD1 (5 bases). This receptor was identified in a man aged 40-50 years in good health, CMV-negative, and a related stem cell transplant donor. The CDR3 loop reads CASSRQGLTDTQYF. CDR3 in DNA: TGCGCCAGCAGCCGGCAGGGATTGACAGATACGCAGTATTTT.